These T cell receptor beta chains were read from a single sample in a study of blood T cell repertoires in COVID-19. Method: immunoSEQ multiplex PCR; TCRdb's copy keeps in-frame clones and lacks some. Among tens of thousands of clones, more than 85% were seen once, and the ten largest hold roughly 3.5%. The sequenced material came from peripheral blood. Receptor source: a man aged 55-75 years with acute or convalescent COVID-19. The CDR3 runs from the conserved cysteine through the conserved F or W. D genes are given only for firm matches. Not all rows give a size; the values are once, few, many and, for expanded clones, a class.

j_call v_call cdr3_length clone_size d_call cdr3_aa cdr3_nt
TRBJ2-1 TRBV9 18 . TRBD2 CASSVGPGTSGSYNEQFF TGTGCCAGCAGCGTAGGCCCGGGGACTAGCGGGAGTTACAATGAGCAGTTCTTC
TRBJ1-2 TRBV2 15 once . CASSDGRGANYGYTF TGTGCCAGCAGCGACGGGAGGGGGGCTAACTATGGCTACACCTTC
TRBJ1-1 TRBV10-1 13 . . CASSERGKTEAFF TGCGCCAGCAGTGAAAGGGGGAAGACTGAAGCTTTCTTT
TRBJ1-3 TRBV7-6 16 . . CASSLGQIGSGNTIYF TGTGCCAGCAGTTTGGGGCAGATCGGCTCTGGAAACACCATATATTTT
TRBJ1-6 TRBV6-5 14 . TRBD1 CASSATGRNSPLHF TGTGCCAGCAGCGCGACAGGGCGAAATTCACCCCTCCACTTT
TRBJ1-2 TRBV5-1 17 . TRBD1 CASSVLAPGQGSYGYTF TGCGCCAGCAGCGTCCTCGCTCCGGGACAGGGATCCTATGGCTACACCTTC
TRBJ1-4 TRBV11-2 18 . TRBD1 CASSSRHLTTGGVEKLFF TGTGCCAGCAGCTCGCGTCACCTTACGACAGGGGGAGTGGAAAAACTGTTTTTT
TRBJ2-3 TRBV6-6 11 once . CASTRTDTQYF TGTGCCAGCACCAGGACAGATACGCAGTATTTT
TRBJ1-4 TRBV5-1 14 . TRBD1 CASSFGTGNEKLFF TGCGCCAGCAGCTTTGGGACAGGGAATGAAAAACTGTTTTTT
TRBJ2-1 TRBV9 15 . TRBD2 CASSVMAGGPNEQFF TGTGCCAGCAGCGTAATGGCGGGAGGGCCAAATGAGCAGTTCTTC